The present entry profiles one T cell receptor (beta chain) with its context. Per the germline V gene, CDR1 is SGHKS and CDR2 is YYEKEE (reference sequence). This CDR3 is built from 13 residues. Trimming pared 0 bases from V and 6 bases from J, leaving 7 bases between. This entry belongs to a study of blood T cell repertoires in COVID-19. Study-level background: Samples came from the United States, Italy and Spain, spanning acute and convalescent COVID-19. T cells, B-cell-depleted T cells, or PBMCs provided the cDNA or gDNA that served as material.

Per the study methods: Reference gene primer amplification in the assay estimated nucleated cell counts. Sequencing was performed with immunoSEQ multiplex PCR; in TCRdb, only in-frame clones are kept and a portion is missing. V, J and clone size are taken as reported in that table, and D and trimming were inferred from the DNA itself. The table shows about 120,000 clones, with about nine tenths occurring only once. The sample comprised peripheral blood. The V call is TRBV5-5, the J call TRBJ2-1; possibly TRBD1 for D (5 bases). The sequence was obtained from a man aged 35 to 55 with acute or convalescent COVID-19. CDR3 loop: CASSLDRSNEQFF. The CDR3 DNA is TGTGCCAGCAGCTTGGACAGGTCCAATGAGCAGTTCTTC.